Shown below are 28 T cell receptor beta chains from a single sample sequenced in a study of OX40 agonist ivuxolimab in advanced cancers. Sequencing was performed with immunoSEQ multiplex PCR; in TCRdb, only in-frame clones are kept and a portion is missing. The sample has roughly 48,000 clones, approximately 85% seen once. The source material was CD4+ or CD8+ T cells sorted from blood, sampled in a trial of the OX40 agonist ivuxolimab. These receptors were taken from an adult with an advanced solid tumor such as melanoma, head and neck, liver or kidney cancer.

The V call is TRBV6-5, the J call TRBJ1-2, with D unresolved. Trimming left V 0 bases short and J 0 bases short, with 8 bases between. The CDR3 covers 15 residues. CDR1 and CDR2 (germline): MNHEY, SVGAGI. Here the CDR3 DNA reads TGTGCCAGCAGTTACTCTGAGAAGCCTAACTATGGCTACACCTTC. It is translated as CASSYSEKPNYGYTF.

The chain joins TRBV2 to TRBJ2-7, with 7 nucleotides matching TRBD2. The CDR3 consists of 15 residues. Germline CDR1 SNHLY, CDR2 FYNNEI. J gave up 2 bases and V 5 bases, and 9 bases lay outside the gene matches. CDR3 in DNA: TGTGCCAGCAGTCCCGTGGCGGGAGTCACCTACGAGCAGTACTTC. The encoded protein is CASSPVAGVTYEQYF.

The CDR3 sequence is CASSPETGGWAEAFF. The CDR3 coding sequence is TGTGCCAGCTCACCGGAGACAGGGGGTTGGGCTGAAGCTTTCTTT. V is TRBV18 and J is TRBJ1-1, with 9 bases aligning to TRBD1. This CDR3 contains 15 residues. The J segment lost 6 bases and the V segment lost 3 bases, leaving 8 bases of the junction unmatched. CDR1 KGHSH and CDR2 LQKENI come from the germline V gene.

V is TRBV18 and J is TRBJ2-2; 11 bases agree with TRBD1. The CDR3 sequence is 16 residues long. V gave up 3 bases and J gave up 4 bases; unmatched junction bases: 4. Germline lookup yields CDR1 KGHSH and CDR2 LQKENI. Here the CDR3 reads CASSPGQGAVTGELFF. CDR3 sequence (DNA): TGTGCCAGCTCACCCGGACAGGGGGCGGTCACCGGGGAGCTGTTTTTT.

V usage is TRBV9 and J usage is TRBJ1-3; D is undetermined. The germline CDR1 and CDR2 sequences are SGDLS and YYNGEE. With 0 bases removed from V and 2 bases from J, the gap between germline ends came to 9 bases. This CDR3 has 15 residues. As DNA, the CDR3 is TGTGCCAGCAGCGTAGATGGGTTTCCTGGAAACACCATATATTTT. Its translation is CASSVDGFPGNTIYF.

About this clone: Distinct nucleotide sequences in the sample also encode this CDR3. The J gene is TRBJ2-1, the V gene TRBV9; 8 bases align to TRBD2. The ends lost 3 bases at V and 0 bases at J; junction bases unmatched: 2. Per the germline V gene, CDR1 is SGDLS and CDR2 is YYNGEE. The length of the CDR3 is 15 residues. CDR3 amino acids: CASSASGSSYNEQFF. In DNA, the CDR3 is TGTGCCAGCAGCGCGAGCGGGAGCTCCTACAATGAGCAGTTCTTC.

V and J are TRBV14 and TRBJ2-3; D call uncertain. The CDR3 extends over 11 amino acids. Germline assignment: CDR1 SGHDN and CDR2 FVKESK. Trimming shortened V by 4 bases and J by 6 bases, and 5 bases separated the two germline ends. The CDR3 nucleotides are TGTGCCAGCAGCCTTGTTGATACGCAGTATTTT. Translated: CASSLVDTQYF.

This chain's CDR3 is CAITSDYSYEQYF. CDR3 nucleotides: TGTGCCATCACCTCGGACTATTCTTACGAGCAGTACTTC. The rearrangement links TRBV10-3 to TRBJ2-7, with D maybe TRBD2 (6 bases). Between the trimmed V and J ends, which lost 7 bases and 4 bases, there was a span of 14 bases. Germline CDR1 is ENHRY and CDR2 is SYGVKD. The CDR3 is 13 residues long.

This clone was observed a few times. This sequence joins TRBV5-4 and TRBJ2-3; no reliable D call. V was trimmed by 0 bases and J by 5 bases, leaving 1 base between them. CDR3 length: 11 amino acids. From germline, CDR1 is SGHNT and CDR2 YYREEE (reference sequence). This chain's CDR3 is CASSLEDTQYF. The CDR3 DNA reads TGTGCCAGCAGCTTGGAAGATACGCAGTATTTT.

This sequence joins TRBV13 and TRBJ2-7; 8 bases match TRBD1. Trimming took 5 bases from V and 0 from J; bases not matched to a gene: 6. CDR3 length equals 15 residues. Germline assignment: CDR1 PRHDT and CDR2 FYEKMQ (reference sequence). The CDR3 region has the DNA TGTGCCAGCAGCCCTCCGGGACAGGCCTCCTACGAGCAGTACTTC. This encodes CASSPPGQASYEQYF.

Regarding this clone: Its ends do not fully match the called genes, so a read error is possible. J is TRBJ2-5 and V is TRBV7-3, with D possibly TRBD2 on 5 matching bases. The V gene's germline CDR1 is SGHTA and CDR2 FQGTGA. This CDR3 has 13 amino acids. DNA of the CDR3: TGTGCCAGCAGCAGAACTAGGCAAGAGACCCAGCACTTC. Translation: CASSRTRQETQHF.

J is TRBJ2-3 and V is TRBV7-9; a possible D gene is TRBD1 (6 bases). Germline V gene sequence: CDR1 SEHNR, CDR2 FQNEAQ (reference sequence). The CDR3 totals 16 residues. Trimming removed 2 bases at V and 1 base at J, with 13 bases between. The CDR3 loop reads CASSLRGAGGTDTQYF. For the CDR3, the DNA is TGTGCCAGCAGCTTACGAGGGGCAGGGGGCACAGATACGCAGTATTTT.

The genes are TRBV19 and TRBJ2-2, with D unresolved. V gave up 2 bases and J gave up 0 bases, with 4 bases separating them. The CDR3 is made up of 14 amino acids. Germline V gene data show CDR1 as LNHDA and CDR2 as SQIVND (reference sequence). CDR3 in amino acids: CASSIIANTGELFF. CDR3 bases: TGTGCCAGTAGTATAATAGCGAACACCGGGGAGCTGTTTTTT.

The chain is built from TRBV9 and TRBJ2-2; D is possibly TRBD2 (5 bases). Germline V gene data show CDR1 as SGDLS and CDR2 as YYNGEE. The V gene lost 2 bases and the J gene lost 3 bases, with 14 bases spanning the gap. The CDR3 is 16 residues long. The CDR3 loop is CASSVSQRTDTGELFF. CDR3 coding DNA: TGTGCCAGCAGCGTCTCTCAACGGACTGACACCGGGGAGCTGTTTTTT.

This chain links TRBV18 with TRBJ2-5, with TRBD2 matching over 12 bases. V trimming: 0 bases; J trimming: 1 base; junction bases outside the gene matches: 3. The CDR3 spans 17 residues. Germline V lookup: CDR1 KGHSH, CDR2 LQKENI. DNA of the CDR3: TGTGCCAGCTCACCACCGAGGACTAGCGGGATCCAAGAGACCCAGTACTTC. Residues: CASSPPRTSGIQETQYF.

The V call is TRBV6-1, the J call TRBJ2-7; 7 nucleotides agree with TRBD1. V lost 6 bases, J lost 7 bases, and 12 bases stayed unmatched. There are 14 residues in the CDR3. CDR1 and CDR2 from the germline V gene are MNHNS and SASEGT. The CDR3 is CASRSQGDPSEQYF. The CDR3 DNA is TGTGCCAGCAGAAGTCAGGGGGATCCTAGTGAGCAGTACTTC.

This clone was seen once. The V and J genes are TRBV7-8 and TRBJ1-2; D remains ambiguous. V lost 5 bases and J 1 base, leaving 5 bases between the germline ends. The CDR3 is made up of 12 amino acids. Germline loops: CDR1 SGHVS, CDR2 FQNEAQ. The CDR3 sequence: CASSRGNYGYTF. The CDR3 DNA follows: TGTGCCAGCAGCCGCGGTAACTATGGCTACACCTTC.

This clone was counted a single time. The genes are TRBV29-1 and TRBJ2-7, with D maybe TRBD1 (5 bases). Trimming left V 4 bases short and J 0 bases short, with 10 bases between. This CDR3 spans 13 amino acids. Germline V gene sequence: CDR1 SQVTM, CDR2 ANQGSEA. In nucleotides, the CDR3 is TGCAGCGTTGGACAGCAAAGCTCCTACGAGCAGTACTTC. Encoded protein: CSVGQQSSYEQYF.

The chain carries TRBV7-2 and TRBJ2-7; TRBD2 matches 9 bases. Germline lookup yields CDR1 SGHTA and CDR2 FQGNSA. V lost 1 base and J lost 6; bases outside the gene matches: 7. This CDR3 has 15 residues. CDR3 sequence reads: CASSLDPAGGSEQYF. CDR3 sequence (DNA): TGTGCCAGCAGCTTAGATCCAGCGGGAGGTAGCGAGCAGTACTTC.

The chain has TRBV6-9 and TRBJ1-5; D may be TRBD1 (6 bases). Germline CDR1 and CDR2: MNHGY and SVAAGI. V lost 6 bases to trimming and J lost 1 base, with 10 bases between them. The CDR3 is 14 residues long. The CDR3 nucleotides are TGTGCCAGCAGCCAGGGGATCAGCAATCAGCCCCAGCATTTT. This gives the protein CASSQGISNQPQHF.

The V call is TRBV6-5, the J call TRBJ2-3, with TRBD2 matching over 10 bases. V shed 4 bases, J shed 2 bases, and the junction held 3 bases outside the gene matches. In germline, CDR1 is MNHEY, CDR2 SVGAGI. The CDR3 is made up of 15 amino acids. The chain's CDR3 is CASSSAGGPTDTQYF. DNA for the CDR3: TGTGCCAGCAGTTCAGCGGGAGGGCCCACAGATACGCAGTATTTT.

Comment on this clone: A read error may account for a junction end that differs from germline. Different DNA sequences within this sample yield the same CDR3. V and J are TRBV5-4 and TRBJ2-2, with 7 bases identical to TRBD1. Germline CDR1 and CDR2: SGHNT and YYREEE (reference sequence). CDR3 length: 14 residues. As DNA, the CDR3 is TGTGCCAGTAGCTACGGACAGGCGGCCGGGGAGCTGTTTTTT. This encodes CASSYGQAAGELFF.

V usage is TRBV9 and J usage is TRBJ2-1; 9 bases line up with TRBD2. The CDR3 is made up of 15 amino acids. The germline V gene has CDR1 SGDLS and CDR2 YYNGEE. Germline trimming cut 0 bases from V and 5 bases from J; bases unmatched to any gene: 3. CDR3 nucleotide sequence: TGTGCCAGCAGCGTAGGTGGGACTAGCAACAATGAGCAGTTCTTC. It is translated as CASSVGGTSNNEQFF.

This chain connects TRBV5-1 to TRBJ2-7, with D perhaps TRBD2 (6 bases). Per germline, CDR1 SGHRS and CDR2 YFSETQ. Trimming cost V 4 bases and J 3 bases, with 23 bases left between them. The CDR3 runs 17 residues. CDR3 DNA: TGCGCCAGCAGCCCCCTTGAGGCGGGGCAGGGTAACTACGAGCAGTACTTC. Translating gives CASSPLEAGQGNYEQYF.

V and J are TRBV11-1 and TRBJ2-5, with D possibly TRBD1 on 6 matching bases. The CDR3 is made up of 16 amino acids. V gave up 4 bases and J gave up 5 bases, with 20 bases separating them. In germline, CDR1 is SGHAT, CDR2 FQDESV (reference sequence). Here the CDR3 reads CASSSSRTTRGETQYF. CDR3 in DNA: TGTGCCAGCAGCTCATCCCGGACAACAAGGGGGGAGACCCAGTACTTC.

This rearrangement joins TRBV10-2 to TRBJ2-5; D is unclear. The CDR3 loop spans 15 amino acids. The germline V and J ends were trimmed by 4 bases and 4 bases, with 16 bases remaining between them. Germline CDR1 and CDR2: WSHSY and SAAADI. The DNA for the CDR3 is TGCGCCAGCAGTGCAACCTATCAGAATCCAGAGACCCAGTACTTC. This encodes CASSATYQNPETQYF.

The CDR3 protein is CASSRNRDTRLDTQYF. CDR3 sequence (DNA): TGTGCCAGCAGCCGAAACCGGGACACAAGATTAGATACGCAGTATTTT. J is TRBJ2-3 and V is TRBV9, with D possibly being TRBD1 (6 bases). V shed 4 bases and J shed 5 bases, with 20 bases lying between them. CDR1 is SGDLS and CDR2 is YYNGEE in the germline V gene. The CDR3 extends over 16 amino acids.

This clone showed up just once. CDR3 loop: CASKSGIFYEQYF. CDR3 DNA sequence: TGTGCCAGCAAATCCGGGATCTTCTACGAGCAGTACTTC. This chain connects TRBV2 to TRBJ2-7; possibly TRBD2 for D (5 bases). This CDR3 has 13 residues. Germline assignment: CDR1 SNHLY and CDR2 FYNNEI. Trimming pared 7 bases from V and 3 bases from J, leaving 13 bases between.